Listed here are 10 T cell receptor beta chains from one sample, sequenced in a study of blood T cell repertoires in COVID-19. Libraries were prepared by immunoSEQ multiplex PCR; TCRdb keeps only in-frame clonotypes and omits some of them. The data show approximately 33,000 clones, with 70% to 90% seen just once and roughly 8.2% held by the top ten. Source material: peripheral blood. Every receptor here comes from a man in his sixties with COVID-19, enrolled during active disease.

This chain uses TRBV6-5 with TRBJ2-3; 10 bases line up with TRBD2. The V gene's germline CDR1 is MNHEY and CDR2 SVGAGI. The CDR3 length is 13 residues. Germline trimming cut 5 bases from V and 4 bases from J; bases unmatched to any gene: 0. CDR3 sequence reads: CASSLAGADTQYF. The CDR3 DNA is TGTGCCAGCAGTCTAGCGGGAGCAGATACGCAGTATTTT.

The chain employs TRBV28 and TRBJ2-1, with D perhaps matching TRBD1 (7 bases). Trimming left V 6 bases short and J 13 bases short, with 19 bases between. There are 13 residues in the CDR3. CDR1 MDHEN and CDR2 SYDVKM come from the germline V gene. This chain's CDR3 is CASRGGMRDFQFF. CDR3 sequence (DNA): TGTGCCAGCAGAGGGGGCATGAGGGACTTTCAGTTCTTC.

The chain employs TRBV7-2 and TRBJ2-2; no clear D gene. V lost 0 bases and J 6 bases, leaving 8 bases between the germline ends. The CDR3 covers 14 residues. The germline gives CDR1 SGHTA, CDR2 FQGNSA. Here the CDR3 reads CASSLASTPGELFF. In DNA, the CDR3 is TGTGCCAGCAGCTTAGCTAGTACGCCCGGGGAGCTGTTTTTT.

The chain carries TRBV9 and TRBJ2-2; D remains ambiguous. Per germline, CDR1 SGDLS and CDR2 YYNGEE. This CDR3 spans 14 amino acids. Trimming cost V 0 bases and J 3 bases, with 6 bases left between them. The CDR3 sequence: CASSVDPDTGELFF. DNA for the CDR3: TGTGCCAGCAGCGTAGATCCAGACACCGGGGAGCTGTTTTTT.

The V and J genes are TRBV19 and TRBJ1-5; weak D call: TRBD1 (5 bases). V was trimmed by 4 bases and J by 3 bases, leaving 16 bases between them. Germline V gene data show CDR1 as LNHDA and CDR2 as SQIVND (reference sequence). The CDR3 has 16 residues. The CDR3 DNA reads as TGTGCCAGTAGTAACGGGGGGTCAGACCCCAATCAGCCCCAGCATTTT. Amino acid sequence: CASSNGGSDPNQPQHF.

The chain has TRBV10-3 and TRBJ2-7, with TRBD2 as a possible D gene (5 bases). V shed 3 bases and J shed 7 bases, with 16 bases lying between them. Germline V CDR1 and CDR2: ENHRY, SYGVKD. This CDR3 is built from 14 residues. The CDR3 loop reads CAISDHPPGNEQYF. The CDR3 region has the DNA TGTGCCATCAGTGACCACCCCCCGGGAAATGAGCAGTACTTC.

A note on this clone: At the DNA level, this CDR3 is encoded by other sequences in the same sample as well. The V call is TRBV5-6, the J call TRBJ1-2; D may be TRBD1 (5 bases). The V gene lost 4 bases and the J gene lost 0 bases, with 7 bases spanning the gap. Germline assignment: CDR1 SGHDT and CDR2 YYEEEE. The CDR3 spans 13 residues. The CDR3 protein is CASSRGTNYGYTF. Here the CDR3 DNA reads TGTGCCAGCAGCCGGGGGACTAACTATGGCTACACCTTC.

This clone occurred once. The CDR3 loop reads CASSFSGAKNIQYF. CDR3 DNA sequence: TGTGCCAGCAGCTTCTCGGGTGCCAAAAACATTCAGTACTTC. V is TRBV5-4 and J is TRBJ2-4; D is unresolved. Looked up from germline, CDR1 is SGHNT and CDR2 is YYREEE (reference sequence). The V end was cut by 2 bases, the J end by 1 base, with 7 bases between. The CDR3 consists of 14 residues.

The chain recombines TRBV6-5 with TRBJ2-7; 7 positions match TRBD1. Trimming removed 6 bases from V and 0 bases from J; junction bases left unmatched: 5. Germline V gene data show CDR1 as MNHEY and CDR2 as SVGAGI. This CDR3 has 14 amino acids. The CDR3 region has the DNA TGTGCCAGCAGCTTGGGACAGAACTCCTACGAGCAGTACTTC. Residues: CASSLGQNSYEQYF.

This chain connects TRBV10-3 to TRBJ1-1, with TRBD1 matching over 8 bases. The V gene end was trimmed by 3 bases and the J gene end by 6 bases; junction bases not matched to a gene: 12. The CDR3 extends over 16 amino acids. The germline V gene encodes CDR1 ENHRY and CDR2 SYGVKD. Written as DNA, the CDR3 is TGTGCCATCAGTGACCCTGGGGGAGGGACAGGTTCTGAAGCTTTCTTT. It specifies CAISDPGGGTGSEAFF.